A single sample gave rise to the 4 T cell receptor beta chains below, sequenced in a study of blood T cell repertoires in COVID-19 (dated by TCRdb to between 2020 and 2021). The protocol used for the library was the immunoSEQ multiplex PCR assay. TCRdb's version of the immuneACCESS table is confined to in-frame rearrangements and falls short of the full clone set. An unresolved V gene accounts for under half of the shortfall where checked; the remainder is of unknown origin. The sample records about 140,000 clones, around 87% of which are singletons. Of the sample, approximately 10% falls within the top ten clones. The sample was PBMCs or T cells enriched from blood (not recorded which). The source is a man aged 60 to 69 who had recovered from COVID-19.

The V call is TRBV4-1, the J call TRBJ1-2; possibly TRBD1 for D (5 bases). With 1 base removed from V and 5 bases from J, the gap between germline ends came to 14 bases. CDR1 is MGHRA, CDR2 YSYEKL, per germline. This CDR3 is 15 amino acids long. The CDR3 coding sequence is TGCGCCAGCAGCCAAGGGCCAGAACCAGGGTATGGCTACACCTTC. Translation: CASSQGPEPGYGYTF.

The rearrangement joins TRBV3-1 (or the pseudogene TRBV3-2) to TRBJ1-2, with D tentatively TRBD1 (6 bases). The CDR3 length is 15 residues. CDR1 is LGHDT, CDR2 YNNKEL, per germline (reference sequence). Trimming pared 3 bases from V and 5 bases from J, leaving 16 bases between. CDR3 nucleotide sequence: TGTGCCAGCAGCCAGGGATGGGGGGGCGGTTATGGCTACACCTTC. Protein: CASSQGWGGGYGYTF.

Comments on this clone: In the same sample, other DNA sequences code for this CDR3. This chain links TRBV5-1 with TRBJ2-5; perhaps TRBD1 as D (6 bases). Germline values: CDR1 SGHRS, CDR2 YFSETQ. The V end was cut by 2 bases, the J end by 2 bases, with 7 bases between. The CDR3 covers 13 residues. The chain's CDR3 is CASSFGQQETQYF. As DNA, the CDR3 is TGCGCCAGCAGCTTTGGACAGCAAGAGACCCAGTACTTC.

V usage is TRBV24-1 and J usage is TRBJ1-2, with a possible D match to TRBD1 (5 bases). The CDR3 sequence is 13 residues long. Between the trimmed V and J ends, which lost 3 bases and 8 bases, there was a span of 12 bases. Germline V CDR1 and CDR2: KGHDR, SFDVKD. CDR3 DNA: TGTGCCACCAGTGATCCGCTGGGGCTAGGCTACACCTTC. Its protein is CATSDPLGLGYTF.